The 15 T cell receptor beta chains below all came from one sample that was sequenced in a study of blood T cell repertoires in COVID-19. Data came from immunoSEQ multiplex PCR; TCRdb stores just in-frame clones and leaves some out. This sample has around 300,000 clones, with 85% found just once. Sequenced material: peripheral blood. These receptors all stem from a human donor in a cohort sampled during active COVID-19.

V and J are TRBV5-1 and TRBJ2-1; TRBD2 aligns across 10 bases. CDR1 and CDR2 (germline): SGHRS, YFSETQ. V was pared by 4 bases and J by 4 bases, with 8 bases of the junction left unmatched. The CDR3 is 16 residues long. As DNA, the CDR3 is TGCGCCAGCAGCCGTGGAGGGACTAGCGATTACAATGAGCAGTTCTTC. It yields the protein CASSRGGTSDYNEQFF.

This chain joins TRBV5-1 and TRBJ1-2, with 8 bases fitting TRBD1. The CDR3 length is 19 residues. Trimming took 2 bases from V and 2 from J; bases not matched to a gene: 17. Germline CDR1 reads SGHRS; CDR2 reads YFSETQ. CDR3: CASSFLTWTGRSLNYGYTF. DNA for the CDR3: TGCGCCAGCAGCTTCCTGACCTGGACAGGGCGATCGCTAAACTATGGCTACACCTTC.

This chain links TRBV3-1 (or the pseudogene TRBV3-2) with TRBJ1-1; 7 nucleotides align to TRBD1. V shed 1 base, J shed 4 bases, and the junction held 3 bases outside the gene matches. The CDR3 is 14 amino acids. The germline CDR1 and CDR2 sequences are LGHDT and YNNKEL (reference sequence). CDR3 amino acids: CASSQADRATEAFF. Here the CDR3 DNA reads TGTGCCAGCAGCCAAGCTGACAGGGCCACTGAAGCTTTCTTT.

This chain links TRBV3-1 (or the pseudogene TRBV3-2) with TRBJ2-3, with 11 bases that match TRBD2. CDR1 is LGHDT and CDR2 is YNNKEL in the germline V gene (reference sequence). Trimming removed 4 bases from V and 3 bases from J; junction bases left unmatched: 6. This CDR3 is built from 16 residues. The CDR3 sequence: CASSPSRLAGTDTQYF. CDR3 DNA sequence: TGTGCCAGCAGCCCTTCACGACTAGCGGGGACAGATACGCAGTATTTT.

The CDR3 is CASSAGPAGDEQFF. CDR3 nucleotide sequence: TGTGCCAGCAGCGCGGGACCCGCCGGCGATGAGCAGTTCTTC. This sequence joins TRBV7-8 and TRBJ2-1, with D maybe TRBD2 (6 bases). The germline CDR1 and CDR2 sequences are SGHVS and FQNEAQ. The CDR3 is 14 residues long. Trimming stripped 5 bases from V and 8 bases from J, with 16 bases between. Based on the CDR3 plus reference TRBV7-8 and TRBJ2-1, the full variable domain is GAGVSQSPRYKVAKRGQDVALRCDPISGHVSLFWYQQALGQGPEFLTYFQNEAQLDKSGLPSDRFFAERPEGSVSTLKIQRTQQEDSAVYLCASSAGPAGDEQFFGPGTRLTVL.

Only one count was recorded for this clone. This rearrangement joins TRBV2 to TRBJ2-2, with 7 bases fitting TRBD1. This CDR3 is 15 amino acids long. CDR1 is SNHLY, CDR2 FYNNEI, per germline. The V and J ends lost 9 bases and 1 base, in that order; junction bases with no gene match: 8. CDR3 protein: CARKTGNRNTGELFF. The CDR3 coding sequence is TGTGCCAGAAAGACAGGGAACAGGAACACCGGGGAGCTGTTTTTT.

V and J are TRBV4-2 and TRBJ2-5; TRBD2 matches at 7 bases. V shed 3 bases and J 4 bases; nucleotides not matched to a gene: 5. The CDR3 is 14 residues long. The germline CDR1 and CDR2 sequences are LGHNA and YNFKEQ. CDR3 DNA sequence: TGTGCCAGCAGCCAGAGCGGGACGGTAGAGACCCAGTACTTC. Translation gives CASSQSGTVETQYF.

J is TRBJ2-2 and V is TRBV10-3; tentative D call: TRBD1 (6 bases). Per germline, CDR1 ENHRY and CDR2 SYGVKD. This CDR3 has 17 amino acids. V lost 6 bases, J lost 1 base, and 18 bases lay in between. The CDR3 is CAISSVRDTENTGELFF. The CDR3 DNA reads TGTGCCATCAGCTCGGTAAGGGACACAGAGAACACCGGGGAGCTGTTTTTT.

The chain uses TRBV20-1 and TRBJ2-2; TRBD2 might be the D (5 bases). The CDR3 is 15 residues long. V was cut by 3 bases and J by 1 base, with 12 bases left in between. The germline gives CDR1 DFQATT, CDR2 SNEGSKA (reference sequence). CDR3 coding DNA: TGCAGTGCTAGTGTGGAGGCCAGGAACACCGGGGAGCTGTTTTTT. Translating gives CSASVEARNTGELFF.

The chain carries TRBV18 and TRBJ2-5; TRBD2 might be the D (6 bases). The CDR3 is 14 residues long. The germline V gene has CDR1 KGHSH and CDR2 LQKENI. With 2 bases removed from V and 5 bases from J, the gap between germline ends came to 12 bases. This CDR3 is CASSPGGGSETQYF. The CDR3 nucleotides are TGTGCCAGCTCACCAGGCGGAGGGTCGGAGACCCAGTACTTC. The full variable domain, completed using reference TRBV18 and TRBJ2-5, is NAGVMQNPRHLVRRRGQEARLRCSPMKGHSHVYWYRQLPEEGLKFMVYLQKENIIDESGMPKERFSAEFPKEGPSILRIQQVVRGDSAAYFCASSPGGGSETQYFGPGTRLLVL.

CDR3 region: CAIRGQDRGESPLHF. The CDR3 coding sequence is TGTGCCATCAGGGGACAAGACAGGGGAGAATCACCCCTCCACTTT. The rearrangement links TRBV10-3 to TRBJ1-6; 8 nucleotides match TRBD1. The CDR3 covers 15 residues. Germline V lookup: CDR1 ENHRY, CDR2 SYGVKD. V dropped 6 bases and J dropped 10; count of bases not matched to a gene: 11.

The J gene is TRBJ1-1, the V gene TRBV11-2; no firm D call. The CDR3 has 14 amino acids. Trimming stripped 2 bases from V and 1 base from J, with 8 bases between. Per the germline V gene, CDR1 is SGHAT and CDR2 is FQNNGV. The CDR3 DNA reads TGTGCCAGCAGCTTATGGGAGGGGAACACTGAAGCTTTCTTT. Translating it yields CASSLWEGNTEAFF.

The J gene is TRBJ2-2, the V gene TRBV2; no firm D call. The V end was cut by 2 bases, the J end by 4 bases, with 11 bases between. Germline-derived CDR1 and CDR2 are SNHLY and FYNNEI. The CDR3 loop spans 15 amino acids. The CDR3 here is CASSERSLRTGELFF. In nucleotides, the CDR3 is TGTGCCAGCAGTGAACGAAGCTTACGCACCGGGGAGCTGTTTTTT.

This chain's CDR3 is CASSLGSGKTYEQYF. DNA for the CDR3: TGTGCCAGCAGCTTAGGTAGCGGAAAAACCTACGAGCAGTACTTC. The chain combines TRBV5-4 with TRBJ2-7; D may be TRBD2 (6 bases). In germline, CDR1 is SGHNT, CDR2 YYREEE (reference sequence). The CDR3 is made up of 15 amino acids. V gave up 2 bases and J gave up 2 bases, with 14 bases separating them.

V is TRBV6-5 and J is TRBJ1-1, with D perhaps matching TRBD1 (6 bases). CDR1 and CDR2 from the germline V gene are MNHEY and SVGAGI. The V end was cut by 11 bases, the J end by 4 bases, with 23 bases between. The CDR3 loop spans 15 amino acids. CDR3 in amino acids: CASLEGGRGGTEAFF. Here the CDR3 DNA reads TGTGCCTCCCTTGAGGGGGGCCGGGGGGGCACTGAAGCTTTCTTT.